The entry that follows covers one T cell receptor (beta chain) sequence. The sample originates from a study of blood T cell repertoires in COVID-19. Clones were sequenced by immunoSEQ multiplex PCR, and TCRdb holds only the in-frame ones, with some missing. This sample carries 300,000 to 350,000 clones, about 88% of them seen once, and the ten largest clones take around 0.92%. Recruitment covered fewer than 25 US areas and drew participants whose ages spanned about 18 to 100 years. V lost 5 bases and J 3 bases, leaving 17 bases between the germline ends. CDR3 length: 15 amino acids. Germline V lookup: CDR1 LNHDA, CDR2 SQIVND (reference sequence).

The TCR comes from a woman aged 25 to 45 who had been exposed to COVID-19. The rearrangement uses TRBV19 and TRBJ2-7; D remains unclear. Sequenced: PBMCs or T cells enriched from blood (not recorded which). The CDR3 is CASSPLAGANYEQYF. CDR3 bases: TGTGCCAGTAGTCCCTTGGCAGGTGCGAACTACGAGCAGTACTTC.